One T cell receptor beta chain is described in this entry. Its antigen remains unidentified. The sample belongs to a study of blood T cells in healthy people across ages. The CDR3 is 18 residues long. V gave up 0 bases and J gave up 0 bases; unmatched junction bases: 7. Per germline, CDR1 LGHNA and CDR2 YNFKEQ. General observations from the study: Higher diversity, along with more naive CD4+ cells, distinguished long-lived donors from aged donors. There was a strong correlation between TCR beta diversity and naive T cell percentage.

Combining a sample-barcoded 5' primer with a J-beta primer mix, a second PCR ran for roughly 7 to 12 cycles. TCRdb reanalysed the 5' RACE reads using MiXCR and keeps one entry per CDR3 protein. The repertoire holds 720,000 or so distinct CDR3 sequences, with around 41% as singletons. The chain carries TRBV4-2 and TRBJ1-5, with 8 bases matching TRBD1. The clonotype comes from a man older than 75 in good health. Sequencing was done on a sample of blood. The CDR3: CASSQEGRGPYSNQPQHF. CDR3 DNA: TGTGCCAGCAGCCAAGAGGGCAGGGGGCCTTATAGCAATCAGCCCCAGCATTTT.